The T cell receptor (beta chain) described here comes from a study of T cell responses to AZD1222 COVID-19 vaccine. V was cut by 1 base and J by 0 bases, with 10 bases left in between. The CDR3 consists of 16 residues. In germline, CDR1 is SGHTA, CDR2 FQGNSA. Study outcomes and limitations: Spike-specific TCR breadth and depth were elevated following two AZD1222 doses.

A word on this clone: Its cognate antigen is unknown.

TCRdb's copy holds only in-frame clones and misses some; the assay was immunoSEQ multiplex PCR. The sample comprises about 90,000 clones, around nine tenths of which are singletons, and roughly an eighth rests with the top ten. The gene calls are TRBV7-2 and TRBJ1-3, with unresolved D. The sample in question was peripheral blood, obtained 28 days after the second AZD1222 dose. The sequence was collected from an adult who received the AZD1222 COVID-19 vaccine. CDR3 loop: CASSLEPGTSGNTIYF. The DNA of the CDR3 is TGTGCCAGCAGCTTAGAGCCAGGTACCTCTGGAAACACCATATATTTT.